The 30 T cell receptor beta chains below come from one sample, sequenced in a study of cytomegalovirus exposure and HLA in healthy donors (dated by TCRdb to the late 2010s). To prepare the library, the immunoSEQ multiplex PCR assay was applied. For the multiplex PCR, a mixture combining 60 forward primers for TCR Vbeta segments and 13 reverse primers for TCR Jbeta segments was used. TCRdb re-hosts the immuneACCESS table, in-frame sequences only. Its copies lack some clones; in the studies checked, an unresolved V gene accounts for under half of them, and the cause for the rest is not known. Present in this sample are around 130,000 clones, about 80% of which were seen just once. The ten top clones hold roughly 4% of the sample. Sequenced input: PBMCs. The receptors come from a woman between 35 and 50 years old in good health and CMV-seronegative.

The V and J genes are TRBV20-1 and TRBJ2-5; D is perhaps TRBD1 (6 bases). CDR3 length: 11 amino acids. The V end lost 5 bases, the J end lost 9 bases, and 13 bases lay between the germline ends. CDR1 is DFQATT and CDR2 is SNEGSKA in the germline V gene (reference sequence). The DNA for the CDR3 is TGCAGTGCTCCGACAGGCCCAGCCCAGTACTTC. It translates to CSAPTGPAQYF.

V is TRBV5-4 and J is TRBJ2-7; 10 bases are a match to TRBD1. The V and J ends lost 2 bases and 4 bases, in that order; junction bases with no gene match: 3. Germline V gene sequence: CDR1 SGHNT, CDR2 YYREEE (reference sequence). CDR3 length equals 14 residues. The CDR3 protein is CASSFRDRGYEQYF. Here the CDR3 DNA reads TGTGCCAGCAGCTTCCGGGACAGGGGTTACGAGCAGTACTTC.

Written as DNA, the CDR3 is TGTGCCAGCAGCCGGGGGGGCGGGACCCCCTACAATGAGCAGTTCTTC. Its translation is CASSRGGGTPYNEQFF. This chain connects TRBV7-2 to TRBJ2-1, with 8 bases lining up with TRBD2. The CDR3 has 16 residues. The V gene's germline CDR1 is SGHTA and CDR2 FQGNSA. V lost 5 bases to trimming and J lost 2 bases; unmatched junction nucleotides: 8.

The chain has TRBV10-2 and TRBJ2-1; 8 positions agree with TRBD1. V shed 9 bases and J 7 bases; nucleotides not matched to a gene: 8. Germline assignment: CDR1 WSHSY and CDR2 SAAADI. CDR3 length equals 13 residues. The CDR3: CASTDRVGNEQFF. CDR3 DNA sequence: TGCGCCAGTACGGACAGGGTAGGAAATGAGCAGTTCTTC.

CDR3 in amino acids: CASSVVASSVGELFF. In DNA, the CDR3 is TGTGCCAGCAGCGTAGTGGCTAGCAGTGTCGGGGAGCTGTTTTTT. J is TRBJ2-2 and V is TRBV9, with a possible D match to TRBD2 (5 bases). CDR1 is SGDLS, CDR2 YYNGEE, per germline. V dropped 0 bases and J dropped 7 bases, with 13 bases sitting between them. CDR3 length: 15 amino acids.

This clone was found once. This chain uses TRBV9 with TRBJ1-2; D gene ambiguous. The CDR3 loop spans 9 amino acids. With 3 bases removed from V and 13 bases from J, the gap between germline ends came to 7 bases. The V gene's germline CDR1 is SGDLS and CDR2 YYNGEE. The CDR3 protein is CASSAPPTF. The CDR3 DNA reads TGTGCCAGCAGCGCCCCTCCCACCTTC.

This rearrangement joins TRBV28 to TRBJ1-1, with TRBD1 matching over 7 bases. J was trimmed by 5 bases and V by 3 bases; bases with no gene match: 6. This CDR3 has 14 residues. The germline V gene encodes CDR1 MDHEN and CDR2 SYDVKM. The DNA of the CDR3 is TGTGCCAGCAGTTTCCGAGGGGGCCGGACTGAAGCTTTCTTT. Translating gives CASSFRGGRTEAFF.

The chain's CDR3 is CASSLRQGGGYTF. Here the CDR3 DNA reads TGTGCCAGCAGCTTGAGGCAGGGGGGCGGCTACACCTTC. This rearrangement joins TRBV5-4 to TRBJ1-2, with 7 bases lining up with TRBD1. The length of the CDR3 is 13 residues. Looked up from germline, CDR1 is SGHNT and CDR2 is YYREEE (reference sequence). Unmatched junction bases numbered 5, after V lost 1 base and J lost 8 bases.

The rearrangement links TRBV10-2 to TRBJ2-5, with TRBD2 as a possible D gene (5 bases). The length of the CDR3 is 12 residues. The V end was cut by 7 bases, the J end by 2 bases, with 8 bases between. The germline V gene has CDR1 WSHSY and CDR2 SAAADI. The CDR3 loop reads CASIGLQETQYF. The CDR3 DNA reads TGCGCCAGCATTGGACTTCAAGAGACCCAGTACTTC.

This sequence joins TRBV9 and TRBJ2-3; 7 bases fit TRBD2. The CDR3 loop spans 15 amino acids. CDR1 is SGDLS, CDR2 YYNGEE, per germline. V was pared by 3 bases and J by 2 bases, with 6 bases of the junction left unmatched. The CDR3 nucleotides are TGTGCCAGCAGCGGGGGAGGGGTCCCCACAGATACGCAGTATTTT. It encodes CASSGGGVPTDTQYF.

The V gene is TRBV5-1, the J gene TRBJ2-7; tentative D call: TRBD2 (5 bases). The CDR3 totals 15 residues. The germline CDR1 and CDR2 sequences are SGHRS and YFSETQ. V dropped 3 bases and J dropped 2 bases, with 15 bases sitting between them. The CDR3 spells CASSSDGVEPYEQYF. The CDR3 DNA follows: TGCGCCAGCAGCTCCGACGGGGTTGAGCCCTACGAGCAGTACTTC. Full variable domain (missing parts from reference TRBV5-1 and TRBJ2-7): KAGVTQTPRYLIKTRGQQVTLSCSPISGHRSVSWYQQTPGQGLQFLFEYFSETQRNKGNFPGRFSGRQFSNSRSEMNVSTLELGDSALYLCASSSDGVEPYEQYFGPGTRLTVT.

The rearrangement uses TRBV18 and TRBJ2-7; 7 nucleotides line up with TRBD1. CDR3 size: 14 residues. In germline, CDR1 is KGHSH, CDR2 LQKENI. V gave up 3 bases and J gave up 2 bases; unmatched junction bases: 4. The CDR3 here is CASSPAGTAYEQYF. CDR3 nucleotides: TGTGCCAGCTCACCGGCCGGGACAGCCTACGAGCAGTACTTC.

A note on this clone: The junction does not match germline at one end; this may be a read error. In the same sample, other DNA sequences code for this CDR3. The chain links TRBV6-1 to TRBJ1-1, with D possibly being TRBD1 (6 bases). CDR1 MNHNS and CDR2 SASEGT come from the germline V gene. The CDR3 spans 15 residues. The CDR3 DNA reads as TGTGCCAGCAGTGTTAGGGGGAATGGGAGAACTGAAGCCTTCTTT. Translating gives CASSVRGNGRTEAFF.

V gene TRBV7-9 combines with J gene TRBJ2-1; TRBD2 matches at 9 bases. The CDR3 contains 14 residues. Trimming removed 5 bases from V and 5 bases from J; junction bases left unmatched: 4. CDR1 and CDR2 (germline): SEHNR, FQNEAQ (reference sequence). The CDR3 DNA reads TGTGCCAGCAGCACCTTAGCGGGAGACAATGAGCAGTTCTTC. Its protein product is CASSTLAGDNEQFF.

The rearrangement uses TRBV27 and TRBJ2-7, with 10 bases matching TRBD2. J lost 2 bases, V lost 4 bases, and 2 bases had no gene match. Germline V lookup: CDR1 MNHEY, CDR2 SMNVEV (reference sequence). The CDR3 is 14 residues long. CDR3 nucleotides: TGTGCCAGCAGTTCACTAGCGGGAACCTACGAGCAGTACTTC. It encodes CASSSLAGTYEQYF.

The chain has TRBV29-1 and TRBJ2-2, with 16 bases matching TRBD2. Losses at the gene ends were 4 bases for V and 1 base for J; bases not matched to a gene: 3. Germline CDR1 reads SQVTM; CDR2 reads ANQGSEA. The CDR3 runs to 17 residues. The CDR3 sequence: CSVGGLAGGQNTGELFF. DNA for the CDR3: TGCAGCGTTGGGGGACTAGCGGGAGGGCAGAACACCGGGGAGCTGTTTTTT.

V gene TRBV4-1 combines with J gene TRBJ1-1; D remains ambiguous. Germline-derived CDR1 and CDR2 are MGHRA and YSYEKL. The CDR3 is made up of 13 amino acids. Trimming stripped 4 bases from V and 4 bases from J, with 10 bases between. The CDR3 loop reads CASSPSRVTEAFF. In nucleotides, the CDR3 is TGCGCCAGCAGCCCCTCCCGGGTCACTGAAGCTTTCTTT.

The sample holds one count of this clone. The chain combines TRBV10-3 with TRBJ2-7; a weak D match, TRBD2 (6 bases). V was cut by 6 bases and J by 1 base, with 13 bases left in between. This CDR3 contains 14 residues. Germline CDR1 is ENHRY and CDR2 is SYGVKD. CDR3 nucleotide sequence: TGTGCCATCAGGGCCACCCTAGCGTCCTACGAGCAGTACTTC. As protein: CAIRATLASYEQYF.

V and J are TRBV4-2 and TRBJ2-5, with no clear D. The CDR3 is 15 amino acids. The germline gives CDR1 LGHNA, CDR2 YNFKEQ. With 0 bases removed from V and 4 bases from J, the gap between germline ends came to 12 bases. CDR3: CASSQDPVLGETQYF. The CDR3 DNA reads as TGTGCCAGCAGCCAAGATCCCGTTCTCGGAGAGACCCAGTACTTC.

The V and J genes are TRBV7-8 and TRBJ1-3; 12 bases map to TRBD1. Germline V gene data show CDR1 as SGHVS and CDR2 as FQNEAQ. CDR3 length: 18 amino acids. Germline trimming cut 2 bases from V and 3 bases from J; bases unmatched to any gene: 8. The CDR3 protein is CASSLLGTGGAGGNTIYF. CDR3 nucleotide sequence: TGTGCCAGCAGCTTATTGGGGACAGGGGGCGCTGGTGGAAACACCATATATTTT.

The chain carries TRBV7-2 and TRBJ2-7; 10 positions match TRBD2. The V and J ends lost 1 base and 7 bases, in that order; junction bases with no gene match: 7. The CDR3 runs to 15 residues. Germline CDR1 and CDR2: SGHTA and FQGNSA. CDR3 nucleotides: TGTGCCAGCAGCTTAGTCTCCAGCGGGGGGGAGGAGCAGTACTTC. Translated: CASSLVSSGGEEQYF.

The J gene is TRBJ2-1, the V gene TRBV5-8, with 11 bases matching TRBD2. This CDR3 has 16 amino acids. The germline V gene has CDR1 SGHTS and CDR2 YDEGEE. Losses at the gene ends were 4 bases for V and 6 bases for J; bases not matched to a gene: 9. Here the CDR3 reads CASSVPGLAVGNEQFF. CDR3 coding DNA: TGTGCCAGCAGCGTACCGGGACTAGCGGTTGGCAATGAGCAGTTCTTC. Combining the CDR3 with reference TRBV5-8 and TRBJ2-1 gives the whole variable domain EAGVTQSPTHLIKTRGQQATLRCSPISGHTSVYWYQQALGLGLQFLLWYDEGEERNRGNFPPRFSGRQFPNYSSELNVNALELEDSALYLCASSVPGLAVGNEQFFGPGTRLTVL.

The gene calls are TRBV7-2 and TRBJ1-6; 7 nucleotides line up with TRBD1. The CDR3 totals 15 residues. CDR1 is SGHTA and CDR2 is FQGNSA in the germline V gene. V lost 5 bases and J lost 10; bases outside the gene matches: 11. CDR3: CASSPPGQSHSPLHF. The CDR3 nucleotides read TGTGCCAGCAGCCCGCCGGGACAGTCCCACTCACCCCTCCACTTT.

CDR3 protein: CASSTQGATNEKLFF. Written as DNA, the CDR3 is TGTGCCAGCAGCACCCAAGGGGCAACTAATGAAAAACTGTTTTTT. This rearrangement joins TRBV7-2 to TRBJ1-4, with D perhaps TRBD1 (5 bases). In germline, CDR1 is SGHTA, CDR2 FQGNSA. V was pared by 5 bases and J by 0 bases, with 10 bases between. This CDR3 contains 15 residues.

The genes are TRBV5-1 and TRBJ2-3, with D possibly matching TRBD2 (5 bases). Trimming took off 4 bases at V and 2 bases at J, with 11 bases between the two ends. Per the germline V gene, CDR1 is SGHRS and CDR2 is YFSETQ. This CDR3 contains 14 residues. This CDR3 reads CASSQDGVTDTQYF. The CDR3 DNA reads TGCGCCAGCAGCCAGGACGGGGTCACAGATACGCAGTATTTT. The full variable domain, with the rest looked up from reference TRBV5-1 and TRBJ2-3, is KAGVTQTPRYLIKTRGQQVTLSCSPISGHRSVSWYQQTPGQGLQFLFEYFSETQRNKGNFPGRFSGRQFSNSRSEMNVSTLELGDSALYLCASSQDGVTDTQYFGPGTRLTVL.

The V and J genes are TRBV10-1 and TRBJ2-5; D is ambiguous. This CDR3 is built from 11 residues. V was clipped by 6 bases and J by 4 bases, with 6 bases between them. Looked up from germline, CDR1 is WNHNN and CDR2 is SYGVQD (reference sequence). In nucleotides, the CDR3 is TGCGCCAGCAGAAGCCGAGAGACCCAGTACTTC. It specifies CASRSRETQYF.

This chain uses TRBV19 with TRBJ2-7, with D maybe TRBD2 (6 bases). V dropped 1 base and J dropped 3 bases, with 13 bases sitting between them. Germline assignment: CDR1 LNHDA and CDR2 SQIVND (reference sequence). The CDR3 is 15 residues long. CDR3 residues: CASSIGSTGGYEQYF. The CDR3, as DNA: TGTGCCAGTAGTATAGGTTCCACCGGGGGCTACGAGCAGTACTTC.

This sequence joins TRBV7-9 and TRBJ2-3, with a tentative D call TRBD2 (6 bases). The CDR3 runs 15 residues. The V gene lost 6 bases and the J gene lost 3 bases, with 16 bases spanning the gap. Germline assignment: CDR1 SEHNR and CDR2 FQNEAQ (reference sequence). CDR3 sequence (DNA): TGTGCCAGCAGGACGAGGAGGGGAAGGACAGATACGCAGTATTTT. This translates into CASRTRRGRTDTQYF.

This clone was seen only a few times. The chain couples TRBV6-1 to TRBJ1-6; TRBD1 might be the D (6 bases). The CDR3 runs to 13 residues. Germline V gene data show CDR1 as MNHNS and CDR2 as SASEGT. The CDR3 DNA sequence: TGTGCAGGGGGGGCGGATAATAATTCACCCCTCCACTTT. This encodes CAGGADNNSPLHF.

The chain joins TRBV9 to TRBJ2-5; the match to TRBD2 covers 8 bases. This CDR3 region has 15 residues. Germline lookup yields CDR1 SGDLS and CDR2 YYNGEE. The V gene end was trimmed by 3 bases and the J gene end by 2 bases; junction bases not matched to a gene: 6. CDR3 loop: CASSEQRGPQETQYF. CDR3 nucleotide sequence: TGTGCCAGCAGCGAACAGCGGGGGCCACAAGAGACCCAGTACTTC.